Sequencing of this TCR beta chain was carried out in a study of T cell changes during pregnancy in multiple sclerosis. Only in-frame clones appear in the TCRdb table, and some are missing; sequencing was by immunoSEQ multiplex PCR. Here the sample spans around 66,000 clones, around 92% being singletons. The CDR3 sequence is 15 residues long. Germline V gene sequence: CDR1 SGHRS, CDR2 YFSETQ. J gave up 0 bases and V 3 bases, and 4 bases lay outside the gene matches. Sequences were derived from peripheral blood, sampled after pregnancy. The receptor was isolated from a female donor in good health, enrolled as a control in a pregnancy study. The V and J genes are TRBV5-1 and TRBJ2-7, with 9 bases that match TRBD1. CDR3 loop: CASSSKTGGSYEQYF. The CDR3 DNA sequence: TGCGCCAGCAGCTCAAAGACAGGGGGCTCCTACGAGCAGTACTTC.